This record looks at one TCR beta chain sequence and its context. Its antigen is undetermined. The CDR3 consists of 18 residues. The germline gives CDR1 SNHLY, CDR2 FYNNEI. J lost 2 bases, V lost 6 bases, and 15 bases had no gene match. Sequencing was performed with immunoSEQ multiplex PCR; in TCRdb, only in-frame clones are kept and a portion is missing. The repertoire holds 150,000 to 200,000 clones, with roughly nine tenths as singletons. The data were taken from a study of T cell responses to AZD1222 COVID-19 vaccine. General observations from the study: None of the repertoires were sampled until the peak T cell response had passed.

The sequence derives from an adult in good health. The rearrangement joins TRBV2 to TRBJ1-5; the match to TRBD1 covers 8 bases. The sample in question was peripheral blood, obtained on day 0 of AZD1222 vaccination. Here the CDR3 DNA reads TGTGCCAGCAGCCGGGATGGCAGGGGGCGAGCAGGCAATCAGCCCCAGCATTTT. It specifies CASSRDGRGRAGNQPQHF.